This record concerns one T cell receptor beta chain sequence. The target antigen is unknown. The sample contains more than one DNA sequence encoding this CDR3. CDR3 length: 14 residues. Per the germline V gene, CDR1 is SGHRS and CDR2 is YFSETQ. V shed 5 bases, J shed 5 bases, and the junction held 8 bases outside the gene matches. Each of the CD4+ naive, central memory, regulatory and stem cell-like memory populations was sorted via CD45RO/CCR7/CD25/CD127/CD95/CD27. The entry originates in a study of beta chain features in type 1 diabetes. Study observations and caveats: In all four CD4+ subsets, TCRB CDR3 length was significantly, moderately reduced in type 1 diabetes.

The isolated RNA, all of it, was reverse transcribed, so expressed TCRB transcripts were what got sequenced. The method was immunoSEQ multiplex PCR; TCRdb's version includes in-frame clones alone and lacks a portion of them. The table includes about 710,000 clones, over 11% detected once. The TCR was taken from a man aged 18-30 years with type 1 diabetes. This rearrangement joins TRBV5-1 to TRBJ1-1; TRBD1 agrees at 8 bases. The sequenced sample was naive CD4+ T cells from blood. The CDR3 reads CASSLQTGGTEAFF. CDR3 DNA: TGCGCCAGCAGTCTTCAAACAGGGGGAACTGAAGCTTTCTTT.